This entry describes one TCR beta chain. The data are from a study of T cell responses to AZD1222 COVID-19 vaccine. Clones were sequenced by immunoSEQ multiplex PCR, and TCRdb holds only the in-frame ones, with some missing. The table lists 150,000 or so clones, roughly 91% of them singletons. The sequencing used peripheral blood, collected 28 days after the second AZD1222 dose. This clonotype was sampled from an adult who received the AZD1222 COVID-19 vaccine.

CDR3 region: CASSFVAGLSYEQYF. The DNA of the CDR3 is TGTGCCAGCAGCTTTGTGGCGGGCCTCTCCTACGAGCAGTACTTC. The chain uses TRBV11-2 and TRBJ2-7; perhaps TRBD2 as D (5 bases). The CDR3 extends over 15 amino acids. Germline lookup yields CDR1 SGHAT and CDR2 FQNNGV. V was shortened by 3 bases and J by 0 bases, with 12 bases between the two germline ends.